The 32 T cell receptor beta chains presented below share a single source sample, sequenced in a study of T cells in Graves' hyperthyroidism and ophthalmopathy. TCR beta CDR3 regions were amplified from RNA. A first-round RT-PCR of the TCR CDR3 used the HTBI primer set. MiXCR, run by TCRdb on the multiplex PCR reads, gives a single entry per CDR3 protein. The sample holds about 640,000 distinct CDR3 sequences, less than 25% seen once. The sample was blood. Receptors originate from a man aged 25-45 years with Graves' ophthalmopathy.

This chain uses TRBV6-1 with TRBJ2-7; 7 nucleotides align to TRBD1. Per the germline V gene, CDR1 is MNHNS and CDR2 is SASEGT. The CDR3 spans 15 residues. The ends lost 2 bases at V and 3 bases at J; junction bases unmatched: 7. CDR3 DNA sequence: TGTGCCAGCAGTGAACGAAGGGACAGTTTCTACGAGCAGTACTTC. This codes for CASSERRDSFYEQYF.

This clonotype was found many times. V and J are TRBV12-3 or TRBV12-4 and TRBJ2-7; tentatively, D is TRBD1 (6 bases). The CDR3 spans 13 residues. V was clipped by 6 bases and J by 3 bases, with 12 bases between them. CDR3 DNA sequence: TGTGCCAGCAGCCTATACAGGGACTACGAGCAGTACTTC. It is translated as CASSLYRDYEQYF.

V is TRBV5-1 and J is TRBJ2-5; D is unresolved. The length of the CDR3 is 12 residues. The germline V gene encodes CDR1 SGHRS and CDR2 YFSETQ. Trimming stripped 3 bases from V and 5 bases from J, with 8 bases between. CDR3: CASSSHPETQYF. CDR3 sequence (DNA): TGCGCCAGCAGCTCCCACCCCGAGACCCAGTACTTC. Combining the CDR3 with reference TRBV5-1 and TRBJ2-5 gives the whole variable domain KAGVTQTPRYLIKTRGQQVTLSCSPISGHRSVSWYQQTPGQGLQFLFEYFSETQRNKGNFPGRFSGRQFSNSRSEMNVSTLELGDSALYLCASSSHPETQYFGPGTRLLVL.

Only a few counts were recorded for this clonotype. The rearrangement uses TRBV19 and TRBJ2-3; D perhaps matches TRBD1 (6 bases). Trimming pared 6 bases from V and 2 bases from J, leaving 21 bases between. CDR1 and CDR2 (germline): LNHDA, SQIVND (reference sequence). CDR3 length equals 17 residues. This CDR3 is CASRYVGTTTSTDTQYF. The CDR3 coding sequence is TGTGCCAGTAGATACGTCGGGACAACAACCTCCACAGATACGCAGTATTTT.

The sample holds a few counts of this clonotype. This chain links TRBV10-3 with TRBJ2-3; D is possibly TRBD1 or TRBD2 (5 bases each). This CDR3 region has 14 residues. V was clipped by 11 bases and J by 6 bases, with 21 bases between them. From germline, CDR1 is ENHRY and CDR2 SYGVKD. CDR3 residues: CAVRADTSGDTQYF. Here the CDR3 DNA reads TGTGCCGTCCGGGCGGACACCTCGGGGGATACGCAGTATTTT.

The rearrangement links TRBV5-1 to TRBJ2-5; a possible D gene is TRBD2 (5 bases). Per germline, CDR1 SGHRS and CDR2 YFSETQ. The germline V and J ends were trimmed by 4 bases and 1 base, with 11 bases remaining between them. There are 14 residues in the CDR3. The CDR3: CASSPGNTQETQYF. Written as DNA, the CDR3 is TGCGCCAGCAGCCCGGGAAACACCCAAGAGACCCAGTACTTC.

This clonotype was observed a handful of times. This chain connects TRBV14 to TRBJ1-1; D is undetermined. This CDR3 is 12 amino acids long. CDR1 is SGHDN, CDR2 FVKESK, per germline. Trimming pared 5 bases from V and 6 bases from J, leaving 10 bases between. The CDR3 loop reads CASSGGEAEAFF. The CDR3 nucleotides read TGTGCCAGCAGCGGCGGGGAGGCTGAAGCTTTCTTT. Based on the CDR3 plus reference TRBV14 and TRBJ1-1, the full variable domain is EAGVTQFPSHSVIEKGQTVTLRCDPISGHDNLYWYRRVMGKEIKFLLHFVKESKQDESGMPNNRFLAERTGGTYSTLKVQPAELEDSGVYFCASSGGEAEAFFGQGTRLTVV.

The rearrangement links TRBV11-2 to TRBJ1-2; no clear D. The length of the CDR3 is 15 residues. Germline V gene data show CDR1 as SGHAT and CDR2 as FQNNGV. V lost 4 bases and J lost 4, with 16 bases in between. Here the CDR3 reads CASSSPRTDPYGYTF. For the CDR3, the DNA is TGTGCCAGCAGCTCACCCCGGACGGACCCCTATGGCTACACCTTC.

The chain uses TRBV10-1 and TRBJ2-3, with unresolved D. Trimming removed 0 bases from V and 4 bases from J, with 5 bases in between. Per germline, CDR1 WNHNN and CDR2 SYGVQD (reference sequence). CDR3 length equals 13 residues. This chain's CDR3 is CASSESVADTQYF. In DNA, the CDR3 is TGCGCCAGCAGTGAGTCGGTGGCAGATACGCAGTATTTT.

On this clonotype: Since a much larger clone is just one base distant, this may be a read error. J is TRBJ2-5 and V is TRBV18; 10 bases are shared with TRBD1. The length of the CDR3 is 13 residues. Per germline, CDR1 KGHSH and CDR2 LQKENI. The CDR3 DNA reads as TGTACCAGCTCACCGAGACAGGGGGCGACCCAGTACTTC. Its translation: CTSSPRQGATQYF.

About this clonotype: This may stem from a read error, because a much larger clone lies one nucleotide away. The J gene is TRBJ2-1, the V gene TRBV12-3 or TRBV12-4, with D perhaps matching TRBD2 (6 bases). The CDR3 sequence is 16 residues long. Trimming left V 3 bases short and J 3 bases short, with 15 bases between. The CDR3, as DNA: TGTGCCAGCAGTTTCACCGACGGGACTTTCTACAATGAGCAGTTCTTC. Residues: CASSFTDGTFYNEQFF.

In DNA, the CDR3 is TGTGCCAGCAGTTACTCCAGGGGGAACACCGGGGAGCTGTTTTTT. Its translation is CASSYSRGNTGELFF. The chain carries TRBV6-2 or TRBV6-3 and TRBJ2-2; tentative D call: TRBD1 (6 bases). The length of the CDR3 is 15 residues. Germline CDR1 is MNHEY and CDR2 is SVGEGT. V lost 0 bases and J lost 1, with 6 bases in between.

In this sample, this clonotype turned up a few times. CDR3 DNA sequence: TGCGCCAGCAGCCACTTCGGGACTAGCGGGAAAACAGATACGCAGTATTTT. It translates to CASSHFGTSGKTDTQYF. The V and J genes are TRBV4-1 and TRBJ2-3, with 13 nucleotides matching TRBD2. V lost 3 bases and J lost 3; bases outside the gene matches: 6. Germline V CDR1 and CDR2: MGHRA, YSYEKL. The CDR3 is made up of 17 amino acids.

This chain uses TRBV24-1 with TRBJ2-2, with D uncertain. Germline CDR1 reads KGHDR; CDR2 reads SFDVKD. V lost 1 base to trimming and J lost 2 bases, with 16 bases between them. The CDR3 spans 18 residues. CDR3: CATSDLDLSYQNTGELFF. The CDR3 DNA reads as TGTGCCACCAGTGATTTAGACCTCAGCTATCAAAACACCGGGGAGCTGTTTTTT.

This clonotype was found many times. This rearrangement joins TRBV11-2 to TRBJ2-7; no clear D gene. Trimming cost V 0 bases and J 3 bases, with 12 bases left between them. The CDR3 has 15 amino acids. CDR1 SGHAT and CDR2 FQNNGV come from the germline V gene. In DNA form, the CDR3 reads TGTGCCAGCAGCTTAGAGAAACCACCATACTACGAGCAGTACTTC. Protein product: CASSLEKPPYYEQYF.

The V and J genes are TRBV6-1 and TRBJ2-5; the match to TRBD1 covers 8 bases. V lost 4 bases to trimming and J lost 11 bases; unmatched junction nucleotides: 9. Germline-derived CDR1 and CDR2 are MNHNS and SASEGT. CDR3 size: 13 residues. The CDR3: CASSAGTGRTQYF. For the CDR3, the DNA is TGTGCCAGCAGTGCCGGGACAGGACGTACTCAGTACTTC.

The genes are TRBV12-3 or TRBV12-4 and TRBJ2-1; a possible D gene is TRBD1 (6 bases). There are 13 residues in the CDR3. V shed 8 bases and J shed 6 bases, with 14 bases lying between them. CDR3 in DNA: TGTGCCAGCGGTTCAGGGGCGTTCAATGAGCAGTTCTTC. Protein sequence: CASGSGAFNEQFF.

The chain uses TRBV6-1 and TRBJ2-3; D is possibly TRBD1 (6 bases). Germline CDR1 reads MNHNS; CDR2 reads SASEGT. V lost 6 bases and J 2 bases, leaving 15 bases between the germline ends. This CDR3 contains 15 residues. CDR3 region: CASRTTGVHTDTQYF. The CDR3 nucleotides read TGTGCCAGCAGAACGACAGGAGTTCACACAGATACGCAGTATTTT.

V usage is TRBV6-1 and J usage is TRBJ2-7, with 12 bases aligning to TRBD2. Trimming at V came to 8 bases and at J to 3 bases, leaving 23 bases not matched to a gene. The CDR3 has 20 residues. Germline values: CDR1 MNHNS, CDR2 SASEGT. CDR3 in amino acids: CASSRAGIRASGRADYEQYF. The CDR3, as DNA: TGTGCCAGCTCCCGGGCGGGAATCCGCGCTAGCGGGAGGGCCGACTACGAGCAGTACTTC.

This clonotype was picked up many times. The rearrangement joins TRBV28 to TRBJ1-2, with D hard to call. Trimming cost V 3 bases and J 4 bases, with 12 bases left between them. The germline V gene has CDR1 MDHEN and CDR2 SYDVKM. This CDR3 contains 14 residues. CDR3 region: CASSFSRASYGYTF. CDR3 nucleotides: TGTGCCAGCAGTTTTTCTCGCGCGAGCTATGGCTACACCTTC.

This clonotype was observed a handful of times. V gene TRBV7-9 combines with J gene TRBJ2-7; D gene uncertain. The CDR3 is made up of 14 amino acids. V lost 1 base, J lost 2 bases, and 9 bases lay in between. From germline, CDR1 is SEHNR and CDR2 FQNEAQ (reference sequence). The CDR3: CASSLVGNTYEQYF. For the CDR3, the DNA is TGTGCCAGCAGCTTAGTGGGGAATACCTACGAGCAGTACTTC.

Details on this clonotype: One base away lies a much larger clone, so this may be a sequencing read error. CDR3 amino acids: CASSGQSNTGAFF. CDR3 DNA sequence: TGTGCCAGCTCCGGACAGTCGAACACTGGAGCTTTCTTT. The V gene is TRBV2, the J gene TRBJ1-1; D may be TRBD1 (6 bases). This CDR3 has 13 amino acids. Germline V lookup: CDR1 SNHLY, CDR2 FYNNEI.

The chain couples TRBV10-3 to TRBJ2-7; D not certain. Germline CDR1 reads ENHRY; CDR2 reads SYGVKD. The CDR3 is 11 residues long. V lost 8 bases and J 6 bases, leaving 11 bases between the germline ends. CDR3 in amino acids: CAIADLTEQYF. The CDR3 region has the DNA TGTGCCATCGCAGACCTAACCGAGCAGTACTTC.

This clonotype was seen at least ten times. The CDR3 DNA reads as TGTGCCAGCAGCCGGGACTACTACAATGAGCAGTTCTTC. Its protein is CASSRDYYNEQFF. The rearrangement links TRBV11-2 to TRBJ2-1; TRBD2 agrees at 7 bases. Germline CDR1 SGHAT, CDR2 FQNNGV. CDR3 size: 13 residues. V trimming: 5 bases; J trimming: 3 bases; junction bases outside the gene matches: 1.

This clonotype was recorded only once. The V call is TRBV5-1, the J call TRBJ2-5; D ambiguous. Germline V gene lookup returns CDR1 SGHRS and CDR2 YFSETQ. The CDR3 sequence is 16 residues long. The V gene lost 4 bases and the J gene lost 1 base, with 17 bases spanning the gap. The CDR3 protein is CASSTPTGSVQETQYF. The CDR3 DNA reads TGCGCCAGCAGCACCCCCACGGGCTCTGTCCAAGAGACCCAGTACTTC. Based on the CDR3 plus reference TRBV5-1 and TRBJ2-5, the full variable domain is KAGVTQTPRYLIKTRGQQVTLSCSPISGHRSVSWYQQTPGQGLQFLFEYFSETQRNKGNFPGRFSGRQFSNSRSEMNVSTLELGDSALYLCASSTPTGSVQETQYFGPGTRLLVL.

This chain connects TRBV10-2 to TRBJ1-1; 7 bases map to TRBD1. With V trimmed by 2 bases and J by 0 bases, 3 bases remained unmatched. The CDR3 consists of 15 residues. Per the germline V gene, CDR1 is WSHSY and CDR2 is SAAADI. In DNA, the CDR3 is TGCGCCAGCAGTGAGGGCAGGGGGATGAACACTGAAGCTTTCTTT. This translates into CASSEGRGMNTEAFF.

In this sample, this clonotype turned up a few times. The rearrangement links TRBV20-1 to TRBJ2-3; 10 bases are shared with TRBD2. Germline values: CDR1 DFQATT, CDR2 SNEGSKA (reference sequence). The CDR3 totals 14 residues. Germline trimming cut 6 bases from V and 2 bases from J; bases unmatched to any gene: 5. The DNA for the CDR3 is TGCAGTGCGCCAGCGGGAGGGGTCACAGATACGCAGTATTTT. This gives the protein CSAPAGGVTDTQYF.

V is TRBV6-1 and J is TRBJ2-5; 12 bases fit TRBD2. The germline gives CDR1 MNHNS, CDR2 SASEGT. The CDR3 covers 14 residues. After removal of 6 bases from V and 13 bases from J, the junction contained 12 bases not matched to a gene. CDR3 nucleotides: TGTGCCAGCAGGTTGGACAGACTAGCGGGAGACTGGTACTTC. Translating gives CASRLDRLAGDWYF.

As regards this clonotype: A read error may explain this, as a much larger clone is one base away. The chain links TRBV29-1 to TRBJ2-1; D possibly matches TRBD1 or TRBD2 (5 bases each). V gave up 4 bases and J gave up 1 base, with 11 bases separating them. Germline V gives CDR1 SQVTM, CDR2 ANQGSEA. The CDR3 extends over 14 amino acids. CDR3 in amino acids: CSVASEGSYNEQFF. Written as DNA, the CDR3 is TGCAGCGTTGCTTCAGAGGGGTCCTACAATGAGCAGTTCTTC.

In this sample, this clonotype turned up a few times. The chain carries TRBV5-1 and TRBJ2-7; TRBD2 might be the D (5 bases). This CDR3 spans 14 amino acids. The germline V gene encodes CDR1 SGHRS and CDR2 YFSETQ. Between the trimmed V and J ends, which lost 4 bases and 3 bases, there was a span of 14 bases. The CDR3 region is CASSPHDGIYEQYF. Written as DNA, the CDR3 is TGCGCCAGCAGCCCCCATGACGGGATCTACGAGCAGTACTTC.

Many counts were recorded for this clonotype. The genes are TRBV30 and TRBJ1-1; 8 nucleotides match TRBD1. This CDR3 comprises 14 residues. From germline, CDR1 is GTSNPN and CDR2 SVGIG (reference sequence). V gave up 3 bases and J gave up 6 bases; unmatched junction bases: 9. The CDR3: CAWSLATGEAEAFF. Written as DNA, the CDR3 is TGTGCCTGGAGCCTAGCGACAGGGGAAGCTGAAGCTTTCTTT.

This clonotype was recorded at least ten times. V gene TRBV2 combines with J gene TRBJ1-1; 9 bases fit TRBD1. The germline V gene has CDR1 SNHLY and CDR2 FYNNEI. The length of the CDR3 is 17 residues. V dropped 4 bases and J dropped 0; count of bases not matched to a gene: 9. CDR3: CASSAGDRGTLNTEAFF. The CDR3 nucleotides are TGTGCCAGCAGTGCCGGAGACAGGGGGACTTTGAACACTGAAGCTTTCTTT.